A single count supports the clone carrying this T cell receptor beta chain. This CDR3 region has 14 residues. Germline CDR1 LNHDA, CDR2 SQIVND (reference sequence). The ends lost 6 bases at V and 6 bases at J; junction bases unmatched: 8. The data belong to a study of blood T cell repertoires in COVID-19. The protocol was immunoSEQ multiplex PCR, while the TCRdb copy is restricted to in-frame clones and leaves out a portion. The repertoire consists of about 290,000 clones, with approximately 88% occurring once and the leading ten covering about 1.7%. This TCR was sampled from a woman aged 40 to 50 who had recovered from COVID-19. Material for sequencing was PBMCs or T cells enriched from blood (not recorded which). The chain uses TRBV19 and TRBJ1-5, with 7 nucleotides matching TRBD1. In nucleotides, the CDR3 is TGTGCCAGTAGGACAGGGTCGTCGGGTCAGCCCCAGCATTTT. It specifies CASRTGSSGQPQHF.